Sequencing of this T cell receptor beta chain was carried out in a study of Ad26.COV2.S vaccination and SARS-CoV-2 variants. Whole-study context: Donor was one of the participants in the Ad26.COV2.S arm of the COV1001 trial. Into the muscle, Ad26.COV2.S was dosed once or twice, 56 days apart.

To note about this clone: Its antigen is unknown.

V lost 6 bases to trimming and J lost 6 bases; unmatched junction nucleotides: 5. The CDR3 spans 14 residues. CDR1 is KGHSH, CDR2 LQKENI, per germline. Data came from immunoSEQ multiplex PCR; TCRdb stores just in-frame clones and leaves some out. The profile shows hundreds of thousands of clones, around 86% of them singletons. This sample's treatment: around 19 received Ad26.COV2.S at low or high dose, single or two shots; about 5 received placebo; per-sample allocation not given. Repertoires come from day 63 after the first vaccine or placebo injection. Findings and caveats of the study: Measurement of non-spike TCR breadth gave similar results in vaccine and placebo recipients.

The receptor comes from a person aged 18-65 years who received the Ad26.COV2.S COVID-19 vaccine or a placebo. The source was peripheral blood, collected in a trial of Ad26.COV2.S vaccine versus placebo. V is TRBV18 and J is TRBJ1-4; 9 bases are shared with TRBD1. CDR3 nucleotides: TGTGCCAGCTCTACCGGGACAGGGCATGAAAAACTGTTTTTT. It yields the protein CASSTGTGHEKLFF.